Following are 7 T cell receptor beta chains from one sample sequenced in a study of neurological immune-mediated disorders. In TCRdb, the 5' RACE reads were re-called with MiXCR into one record per CDR3 protein. The data contain about 58,000 distinct CDR3 sequences, about 3.4% of them singletons. Sequenced sample: PBMCs. The receptors derive from an older woman with multiple sclerosis.

This clonotype was detected ten times or more. The chain carries TRBV5-1 and TRBJ2-7; D gene unclear. In germline, CDR1 is SGHRS, CDR2 YFSETQ. This CDR3 spans 15 amino acids. Trimming cost V 4 bases and J 3 bases, with 17 bases left between them. The CDR3 is CASSPLASVVYEQYF. Written as DNA, the CDR3 is TGCGCCAGCAGCCCGTTGGCTAGTGTCGTCTACGAGCAGTACTTC.

In this sample, this clonotype turned up many times. The chain employs TRBV5-1 and TRBJ2-1, with TRBD1 as a possible D gene (6 bases). The CDR3 has 15 residues. Germline loops: CDR1 SGHRS, CDR2 YFSETQ. Deletions cut 4 bases from V and 7 bases from J, with 18 bases between. CDR3 protein: CASSPGQISGNEQFF. DNA for the CDR3: TGCGCCAGCAGCCCCGGACAGATTTCGGGAAATGAGCAGTTCTTC.

This clonotype was detected ten times or more. The chain employs TRBV28 and TRBJ2-1, with TRBD2 matching 8 bases. The germline V gene encodes CDR1 MDHEN and CDR2 SYDVKM. The V segment lost 8 bases and the J segment 4 bases; nucleotides outside the gene matches: 4. The CDR3 extends over 13 amino acids. The DNA of the CDR3 is TGTGCCAGCTATAGCGGGACATACAATGAGCAGTTCTTC. Amino acids: CASYSGTYNEQFF.

This clonotype was seen at least ten times. The genes are TRBV12-3 or TRBV12-4 and TRBJ2-2, with D perhaps TRBD2 (6 bases). The length of the CDR3 is 15 residues. Trimming took off 6 bases at V and 4 bases at J, with 15 bases between the two ends. The CDR3 is CASSRPGLLTGELFF. The CDR3 DNA sequence: TGTGCCAGCAGCCGCCCGGGACTCCTCACCGGGGAGCTGTTTTTT.

This clonotype was found many times. This chain connects TRBV5-6 to TRBJ2-3, with D possibly TRBD1 on 7 matching bases. Trimming removed 5 bases from V and 2 bases from J, with 15 bases in between. Germline V lookup: CDR1 SGHDT, CDR2 YYEEEE. This CDR3 is built from 15 residues. CDR3 residues: CASSAGQIFTDTQYF. CDR3 bases: TGTGCCAGCAGTGCGGGACAGATTTTCACAGATACGCAGTATTTT.

This clonotype was seen at least ten times. This chain connects TRBV5-1 to TRBJ2-3; D gene uncertain. The ends were cut back, 1 base at V and 0 bases at J, with 9 bases in the middle. Germline V gives CDR1 SGHRS, CDR2 YFSETQ. The CDR3 covers 15 residues. In nucleotides, the CDR3 is TGCGCCAGCAGCTTGTTGAGACCTAGCACAGATACGCAGTATTTT. Protein: CASSLLRPSTDTQYF.

The table lists this clonotype with many counts. The chain employs TRBV14 and TRBJ1-1; D is uncertain. Germline V gene sequence: CDR1 SGHDN, CDR2 FVKESK. The CDR3 consists of 14 residues. Trimming took 3 bases from V and 4 from J, leaving 12 bases between them. This CDR3 reads CASSQNGWSTEAFF. The CDR3, as DNA: TGTGCCAGCAGCCAGAACGGGTGGAGCACTGAAGCTTTCTTT.